The clone carrying this T cell receptor beta chain was seen a single time. This entry is derived from a study of blood T cell repertoires in COVID-19. This table comes from immunoSEQ multiplex PCR, and its TCRdb copy is limited to in-frame clones, with some not included. The sample yields hundreds of thousands of clones, 70% to 85% seen once. Germline loops: CDR1 SGDLS, CDR2 YYNGEE. The CDR3 runs to 16 residues. J was trimmed by 0 bases and V by 2 bases; bases with no gene match: 6. Sequencing was done on a sample of peripheral blood. This rearrangement joins TRBV9 to TRBJ2-3; 7 bases line up with TRBD2. This TCR derives from an elderly man with acute or convalescent COVID-19. CDR3 DNA: TGTGCCAGCAGCGTCTTTGGCGGGAGAAGCACAGATACGCAGTATTTT. As protein: CASSVFGGRSTDTQYF.